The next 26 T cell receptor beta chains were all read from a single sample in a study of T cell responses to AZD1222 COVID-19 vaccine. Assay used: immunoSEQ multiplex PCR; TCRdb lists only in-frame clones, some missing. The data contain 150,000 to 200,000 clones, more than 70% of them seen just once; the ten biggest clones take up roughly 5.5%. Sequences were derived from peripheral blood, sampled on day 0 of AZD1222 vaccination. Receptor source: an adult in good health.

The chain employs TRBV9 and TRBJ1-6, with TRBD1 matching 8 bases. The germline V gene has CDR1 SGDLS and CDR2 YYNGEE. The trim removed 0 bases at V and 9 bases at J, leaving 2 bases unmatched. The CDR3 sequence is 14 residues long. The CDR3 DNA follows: TGTGCCAGCAGCGTAGCAGGGGGCGGTTCACCCCTCCACTTT. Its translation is CASSVAGGGSPLHF.

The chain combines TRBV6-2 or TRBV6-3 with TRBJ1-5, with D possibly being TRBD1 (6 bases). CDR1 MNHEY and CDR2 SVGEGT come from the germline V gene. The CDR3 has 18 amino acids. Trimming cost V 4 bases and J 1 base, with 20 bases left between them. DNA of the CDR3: TGTGCCAGCAGTTCCCAGCCCCACGGGGGCGAAAGCAATCAGCCCCAGCATTTT. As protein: CASSSQPHGGESNQPQHF.

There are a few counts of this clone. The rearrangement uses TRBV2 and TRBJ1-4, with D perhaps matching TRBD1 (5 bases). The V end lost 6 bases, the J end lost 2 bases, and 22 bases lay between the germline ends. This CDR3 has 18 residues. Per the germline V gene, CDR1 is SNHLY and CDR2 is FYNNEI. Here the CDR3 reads CASRGGGASLRTNEKLFF. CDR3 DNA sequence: TGTGCCAGCAGGGGGGGAGGGGCGAGTCTTCGTACTAATGAAAAACTGTTTTTT.

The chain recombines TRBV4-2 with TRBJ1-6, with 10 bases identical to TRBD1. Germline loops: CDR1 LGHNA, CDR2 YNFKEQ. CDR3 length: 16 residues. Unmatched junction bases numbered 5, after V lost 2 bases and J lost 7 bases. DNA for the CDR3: TGTGCCAGCAGCCAACCTTCGGGACAGGGGAATTCACCCCTCCACTTT. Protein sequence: CASSQPSGQGNSPLHF.

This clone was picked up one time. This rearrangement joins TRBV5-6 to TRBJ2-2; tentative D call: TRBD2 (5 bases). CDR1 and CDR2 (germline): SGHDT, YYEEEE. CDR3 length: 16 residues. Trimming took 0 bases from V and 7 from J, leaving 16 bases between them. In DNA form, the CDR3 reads TGTGCCAGCAGCTTGGATGGATTCGGAGGAAACGGGGAGCTGTTTTTT. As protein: CASSLDGFGGNGELFF. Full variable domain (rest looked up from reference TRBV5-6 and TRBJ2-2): DAGVTQSPTHLIKTRGQQVTLRCSPKSGHDTVSWYQQALGQGPQFIFQYYEEEERQRGNFPDRFSGHQFPNYSSELNVNALLLGDSALYLCASSLDGFGGNGELFFGEGSRLTVL.

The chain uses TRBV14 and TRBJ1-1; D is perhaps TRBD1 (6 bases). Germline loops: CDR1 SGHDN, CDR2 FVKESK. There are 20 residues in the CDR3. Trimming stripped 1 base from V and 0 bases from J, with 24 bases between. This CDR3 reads CASSQVRGQQGYDMNTEAFF. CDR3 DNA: TGTGCCAGCAGCCAAGTCAGAGGCCAACAGGGTTATGACATGAACACTGAAGCTTTCTTT. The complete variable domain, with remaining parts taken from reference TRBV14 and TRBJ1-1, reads EAGVTQFPSHSVIEKGQTVTLRCDPISGHDNLYWYRRVMGKEIKFLLHFVKESKQDESGMPNNRFLAERTGGTYSTLKVQPAELEDSGVYFCASSQVRGQQGYDMNTEAFFGQGTRLTVV.

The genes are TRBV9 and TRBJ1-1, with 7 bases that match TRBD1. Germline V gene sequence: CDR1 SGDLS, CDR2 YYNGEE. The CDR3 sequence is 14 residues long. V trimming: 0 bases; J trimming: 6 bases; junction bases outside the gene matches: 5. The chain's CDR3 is CASSVGDRDPEAFF. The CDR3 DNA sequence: TGTGCCAGCAGCGTAGGCGACAGGGATCCTGAAGCTTTCTTT. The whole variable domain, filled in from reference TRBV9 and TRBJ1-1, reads DSGVTQTPKHLITATGQRVTLRCSPRSGDLSVYWYQQSLDQGLQFLIQYYNGEERAKGNILERFSAQQFPDLHSELNLSSLELGDSALYFCASSVGDRDPEAFFGQGTRLTVV.

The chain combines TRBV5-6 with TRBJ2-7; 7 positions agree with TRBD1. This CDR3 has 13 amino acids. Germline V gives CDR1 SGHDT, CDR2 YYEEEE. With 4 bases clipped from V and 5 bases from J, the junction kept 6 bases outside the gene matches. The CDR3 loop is CASSPTGHHEQYF. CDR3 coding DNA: TGTGCCAGCAGCCCGACAGGGCATCACGAGCAGTACTTC.

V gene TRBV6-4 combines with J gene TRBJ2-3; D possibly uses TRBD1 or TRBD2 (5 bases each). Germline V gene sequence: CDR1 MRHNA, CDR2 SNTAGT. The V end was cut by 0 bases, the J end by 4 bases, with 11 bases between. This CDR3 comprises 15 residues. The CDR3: CASSDSGVTADTQYF. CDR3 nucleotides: TGTGCCAGCAGTGACTCGGGGGTTACAGCAGATACGCAGTATTTT.

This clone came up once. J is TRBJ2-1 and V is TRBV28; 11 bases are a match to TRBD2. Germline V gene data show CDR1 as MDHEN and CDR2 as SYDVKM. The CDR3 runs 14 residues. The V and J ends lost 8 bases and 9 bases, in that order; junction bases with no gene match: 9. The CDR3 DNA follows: TGTGCCAGCGTACTAGCGGGAGTTGGTCTTGAGCAGTTCTTC. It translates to CASVLAGVGLEQFF.

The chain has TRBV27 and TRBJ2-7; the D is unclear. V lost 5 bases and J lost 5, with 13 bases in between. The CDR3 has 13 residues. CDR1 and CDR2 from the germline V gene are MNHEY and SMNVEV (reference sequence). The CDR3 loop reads CASSLTLHDEQYF. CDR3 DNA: TGTGCCAGCAGTCTGACACTTCACGACGAGCAGTACTTC.

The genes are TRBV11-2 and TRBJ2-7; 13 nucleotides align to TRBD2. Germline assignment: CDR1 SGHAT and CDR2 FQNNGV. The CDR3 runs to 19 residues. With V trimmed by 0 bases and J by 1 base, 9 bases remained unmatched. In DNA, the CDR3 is TGTGCCAGCAGCTTAGAAGGGACTAGCGGGGACCCCCGATCCTACGAGCAGTACTTC. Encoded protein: CASSLEGTSGDPRSYEQYF.

CDR3 sequence: CASSLGQVNTGELFF. The CDR3 nucleotides are TGTGCCAGCAGTTTAGGTCAGGTGAACACCGGGGAGCTGTTTTTT. V is TRBV28 and J is TRBJ2-2; D not resolved. Germline assignment: CDR1 MDHEN and CDR2 SYDVKM. The CDR3 extends over 15 amino acids. V shed 2 bases and J shed 1 base, with 8 bases lying between them.

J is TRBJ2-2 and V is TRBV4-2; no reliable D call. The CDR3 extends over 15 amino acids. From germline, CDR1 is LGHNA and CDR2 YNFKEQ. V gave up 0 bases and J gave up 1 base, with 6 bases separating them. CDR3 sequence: CASSQETGNTGELFF. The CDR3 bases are TGTGCCAGCAGCCAAGAAACGGGGAACACCGGGGAGCTGTTTTTT.

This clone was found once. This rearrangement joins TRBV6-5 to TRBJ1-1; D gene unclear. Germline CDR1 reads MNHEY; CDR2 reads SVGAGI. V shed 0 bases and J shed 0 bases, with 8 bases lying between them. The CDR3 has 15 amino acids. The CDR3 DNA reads TGTGCCAGCAGTTACTCGAGCAGTTTGAACACTGAAGCTTTCTTT. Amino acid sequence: CASSYSSSLNTEAFF.

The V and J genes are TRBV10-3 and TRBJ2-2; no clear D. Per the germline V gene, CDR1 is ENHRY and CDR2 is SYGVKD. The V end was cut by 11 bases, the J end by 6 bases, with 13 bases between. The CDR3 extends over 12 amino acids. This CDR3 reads CASQEMSGELFF. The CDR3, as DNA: TGTGCCTCCCAGGAGATGTCCGGGGAGCTGTTTTTT.

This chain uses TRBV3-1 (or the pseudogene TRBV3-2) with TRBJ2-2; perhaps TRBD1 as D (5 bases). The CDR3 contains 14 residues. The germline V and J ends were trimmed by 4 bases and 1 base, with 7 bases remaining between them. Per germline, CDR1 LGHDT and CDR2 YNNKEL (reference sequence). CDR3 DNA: TGTGCCAGCAGCCTCGGACAGAACACCGGGGAGCTGTTTTTT. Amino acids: CASSLGQNTGELFF.

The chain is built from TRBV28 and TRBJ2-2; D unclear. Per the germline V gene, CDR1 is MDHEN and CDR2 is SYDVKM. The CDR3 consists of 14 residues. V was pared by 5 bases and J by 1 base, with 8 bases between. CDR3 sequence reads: CASSPPKNTGELFF. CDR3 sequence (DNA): TGTGCCAGCAGTCCGCCCAAGAACACCGGGGAGCTGTTTTTT.

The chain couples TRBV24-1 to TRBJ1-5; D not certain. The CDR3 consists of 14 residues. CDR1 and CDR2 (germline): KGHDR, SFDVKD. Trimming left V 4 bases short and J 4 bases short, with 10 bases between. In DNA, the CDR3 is TGTGCCACCAGTGAAGGTAATCAGAATCAGCCCCAGCATTTT. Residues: CATSEGNQNQPQHF.

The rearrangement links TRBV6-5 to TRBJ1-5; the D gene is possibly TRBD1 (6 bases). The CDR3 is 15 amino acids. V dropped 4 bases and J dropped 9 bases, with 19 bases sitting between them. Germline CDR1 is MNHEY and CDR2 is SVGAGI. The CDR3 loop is CASSSLAGGRMPQHF. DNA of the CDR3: TGTGCCAGCAGTTCCCTCGCCGGGGGGCGCATGCCCCAGCATTTT.

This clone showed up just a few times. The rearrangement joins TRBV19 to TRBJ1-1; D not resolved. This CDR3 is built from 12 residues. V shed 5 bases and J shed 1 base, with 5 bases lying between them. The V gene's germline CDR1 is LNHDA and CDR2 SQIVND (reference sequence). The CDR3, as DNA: TGTGCCAGTAGTCCCAGGAACACTGAAGCTTTCTTT. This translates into CASSPRNTEAFF.

The CDR3 here is CASSQAAAATNTEAFF. CDR3 coding DNA: TGCGCCAGCAGCCAAGCGGCAGCGGCTACGAACACTGAAGCTTTCTTT. This chain connects TRBV4-3 to TRBJ1-1; D uncertain. Trimming removed 1 base at V and 1 base at J, with 13 bases between. The CDR3 consists of 16 residues. The germline CDR1 and CDR2 sequences are LGHNA and YSLEER.

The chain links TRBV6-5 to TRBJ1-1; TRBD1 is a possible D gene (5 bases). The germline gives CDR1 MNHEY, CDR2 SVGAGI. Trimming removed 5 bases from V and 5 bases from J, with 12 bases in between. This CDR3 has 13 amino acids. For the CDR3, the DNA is TGTGCCAGCAGTATTGGGGGTGGGACTGAAGCTTTCTTT. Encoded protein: CASSIGGGTEAFF.

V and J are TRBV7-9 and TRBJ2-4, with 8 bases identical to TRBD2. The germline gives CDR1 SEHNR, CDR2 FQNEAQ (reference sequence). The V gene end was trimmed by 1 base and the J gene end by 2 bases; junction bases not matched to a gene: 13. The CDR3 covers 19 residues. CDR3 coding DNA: TGTGCCAGCAGCTTAGGCAGCGCCGGGGGGGTTAAAACCAAAAACATTCAGTACTTC. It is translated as CASSLGSAGGVKTKNIQYF.

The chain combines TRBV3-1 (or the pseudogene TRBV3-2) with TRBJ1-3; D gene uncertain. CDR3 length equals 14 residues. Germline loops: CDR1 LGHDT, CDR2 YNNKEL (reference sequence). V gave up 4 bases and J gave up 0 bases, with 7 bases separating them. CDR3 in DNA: TGTGCCAGCAGCCCTCGGGACTCTGGAAACACCATATATTTT. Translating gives CASSPRDSGNTIYF.

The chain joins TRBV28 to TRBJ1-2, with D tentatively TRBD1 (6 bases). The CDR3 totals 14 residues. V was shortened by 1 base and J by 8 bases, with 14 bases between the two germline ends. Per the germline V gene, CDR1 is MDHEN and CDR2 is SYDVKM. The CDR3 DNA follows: TGTGCCAGCAGTTTATCGGACAGCTGGACAGGCTACACCTTC. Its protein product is CASSLSDSWTGYTF.